This entry lists 9 T cell receptor beta chains sequenced from one sample in a study of shared clonotypes between healthy human individuals (dated by TCRdb to 2020 to 2021). For the CD8 naive samples, CD45RO-negative cells were positively selected for CCR7, yielding a CD45RA+CCR7+ population from which TemRA cells were excluded. The library was prepared using the immunoSEQ multiplex PCR assay. As stored in TCRdb, this immuneACCESS dataset retains in-frame rearrangements with V and J assigned. A fraction of the clones does not appear; measured against another copy, unresolved V genes explain less than half of the discrepancy, and the remainder lacks a known reason. For this sample there are approximately 600,000 clones; roughly 95% appear just once. 0.11% of the sample comes from the top ten. What was sequenced was naive CD8+ T cells sorted from blood. The sample's cell subset or site label, in plain terms: CD45RA+CCR7+. These receptors were obtained from a woman in her twenties or thirties in good health.

This rearrangement joins TRBV29-1 to TRBJ2-5; 8 bases map to TRBD2. The DNA end lines up better with TRBJ2-7; the J call may be wrong. Germline V gives CDR1 SQVTM, CDR2 ANQGSEA. This CDR3 has 16 residues. This CDR3 reads CSVVREGLYQYYEQYF. The CDR3 DNA reads TGCAGCGTTGTTCGGGAGGGCCTCTATCAATACTACGAGCAGTACTTC.

The chain has TRBV15 and TRBJ2-5; maybe TRBD2 (5 bases). The length of the CDR3 is 15 residues. Germline CDR1 LNHNV, CDR2 YYDKDF (reference sequence). Trimming removed 3 bases from V and 7 bases from J, with 18 bases in between. CDR3: CATSSERKGGRTQYF. The CDR3 DNA is TGTGCCACCAGCAGCGAGCGGAAAGGTGGGAGGACCCAGTACTTC.

The rearrangement uses TRBV27 and TRBJ2-7; 8 bases are a match to TRBD1. This CDR3 has 14 residues. The germline gives CDR1 MNHEY, CDR2 SMNVEV (reference sequence). With 4 bases clipped from V and 3 bases from J, the junction kept 5 bases outside the gene matches. CDR3 residues: CASSYAGGVYEQYF. The DNA of the CDR3 is TGTGCCAGCAGTTATGCAGGGGGCGTCTACGAGCAGTACTTC.

The chain uses TRBV13 and TRBJ1-3, with D possibly TRBD1 on 6 matching bases. V lost 4 bases, J lost 5 bases, and 15 bases lay in between. The CDR3 runs to 15 residues. Germline CDR1 is PRHDT and CDR2 is FYEKMQ (reference sequence). The CDR3 DNA sequence: TGTGCCAGCAGCTACGGCCAGGGGCTTCGAAACACCATATATTTT. Protein: CASSYGQGLRNTIYF.

The rearrangement links TRBV14 to TRBJ1-1; D uncertain. Germline V gene sequence: CDR1 SGHDN, CDR2 FVKESK. The CDR3 is 17 amino acids. The V end was cut by 0 bases, the J end by 4 bases, with 18 bases between. The CDR3 DNA follows: TGTGCCAGCAGCCAAGAGGAGGTGTGGTCCTCCGGCACTGAAGCTTTCTTT. Translation gives CASSQEEVWSSGTEAFF.

V and J are TRBV10-3 and TRBJ2-7, with TRBD1 matching over 9 bases. The ends lost 3 bases at V and 4 bases at J; junction bases unmatched: 10. The CDR3 is made up of 16 amino acids. Germline CDR1 ENHRY, CDR2 SYGVKD. The CDR3 sequence: CAISDLGDRAWYEQYF. CDR3 DNA: TGTGCCATCAGTGACCTGGGGGACAGGGCATGGTACGAGCAGTACTTC.

The V call is TRBV18, the J call TRBJ1-5; perhaps TRBD1 as D (5 bases). Trimming removed 2 bases from V and 1 base from J, with 12 bases in between. The CDR3 sequence is 16 residues long. Germline V gene data show CDR1 as KGHSH and CDR2 as LQKENI. CDR3 nucleotide sequence: TGTGCCAGCTCACCAGAAACAGGTGGGAGCAATCAGCCCCAGCATTTT. It codes for CASSPETGGSNQPQHF.

This sequence joins TRBV5-4 and TRBJ2-5; 12 nucleotides agree with TRBD1. The junction had 7 bases not matched to a gene; V was cut back by 2 bases and J by 11 bases. Germline V gene data show CDR1 as SGHNT and CDR2 as YYREEE (reference sequence). CDR3 length: 14 amino acids. CDR3 amino acids: CASSFGTGGREQYF. As DNA, the CDR3 is TGTGCCAGCAGCTTCGGGACAGGGGGCCGGGAGCAGTACTTC.

This chain uses TRBV19 with TRBJ1-5; unclear D gene. The CDR3 is 17 residues long. V was shortened by 3 bases and J by 5 bases, with 20 bases between the two germline ends. Germline CDR1 and CDR2: LNHDA and SQIVND (reference sequence). The CDR3: CASSITPPRWWDQPQHF. Written as DNA, the CDR3 is TGTGCCAGTAGTATCACCCCCCCAAGATGGTGGGATCAGCCCCAGCATTTT.